The TCR beta chain under discussion was sequenced for a study of T cell clonotyping in hematopoietic cell transplantation. Findings of the study overall: Recipient TCR diversity dropped after transplant; expanded clonotypes rose from day 30 to 180. Higher Inverse Simpson Index values in graft donor and pretransplant recipient predicted broader posttransplant TCR diversity. Cells were unsorted, so CD4 and CD8 contributions were not separated. Few recipient clonotypes overlapped donors; over 97% were de novo at given depth.

The method was immunoSEQ multiplex PCR; TCRdb's version includes in-frame clones alone and lacks a portion of them. The sample records 60,000 to 75,000 clones, around 94% being singletons. The CDR3 sequence is 15 residues long. The germline CDR1 and CDR2 sequences are MNHEY and SVGAGI. V lost 8 bases to trimming and J lost 2 bases; unmatched junction nucleotides: 12. To note about this clone: The antigen is unknown.

Sequencing used peripheral blood mononuclear cells. The V and J genes are TRBV6-5 and TRBJ2-7, with 7 nucleotides matching TRBD2. The TCR originated in a man in his fifties or sixties in good health. Some clones in this sample may be carry-over from other donors' samples. The CDR3 region is CASRRGGAGTYEQYF. In DNA, the CDR3 is TGTGCCAGCCGACGGGGAGGGGCCGGAACCTACGAGCAGTACTTC.